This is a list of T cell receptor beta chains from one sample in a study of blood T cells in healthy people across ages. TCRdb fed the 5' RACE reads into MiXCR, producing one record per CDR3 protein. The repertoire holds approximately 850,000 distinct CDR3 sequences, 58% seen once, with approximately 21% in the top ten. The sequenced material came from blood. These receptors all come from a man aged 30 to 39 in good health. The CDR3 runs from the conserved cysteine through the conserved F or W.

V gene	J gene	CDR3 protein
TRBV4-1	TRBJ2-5	CASSQTSGGETQYF
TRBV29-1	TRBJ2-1	CSVELASGGDNEQFF
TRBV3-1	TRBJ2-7	CASSQDERFSGTSGYEQYF
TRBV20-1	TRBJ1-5	CSARDLSNQPQHF
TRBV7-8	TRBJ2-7	CASSFRSLLSYEQYF
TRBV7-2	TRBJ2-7	CASSTNGGYEQYF
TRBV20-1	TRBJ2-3	CSARLSTDTQYF
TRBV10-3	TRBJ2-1	CAISENVGRGYNEQFF
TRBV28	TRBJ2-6	CASSLNAGANVLTF
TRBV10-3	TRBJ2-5	CASSQGTPETQYF
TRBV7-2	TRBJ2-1	CASSLELVPSRNEQFF